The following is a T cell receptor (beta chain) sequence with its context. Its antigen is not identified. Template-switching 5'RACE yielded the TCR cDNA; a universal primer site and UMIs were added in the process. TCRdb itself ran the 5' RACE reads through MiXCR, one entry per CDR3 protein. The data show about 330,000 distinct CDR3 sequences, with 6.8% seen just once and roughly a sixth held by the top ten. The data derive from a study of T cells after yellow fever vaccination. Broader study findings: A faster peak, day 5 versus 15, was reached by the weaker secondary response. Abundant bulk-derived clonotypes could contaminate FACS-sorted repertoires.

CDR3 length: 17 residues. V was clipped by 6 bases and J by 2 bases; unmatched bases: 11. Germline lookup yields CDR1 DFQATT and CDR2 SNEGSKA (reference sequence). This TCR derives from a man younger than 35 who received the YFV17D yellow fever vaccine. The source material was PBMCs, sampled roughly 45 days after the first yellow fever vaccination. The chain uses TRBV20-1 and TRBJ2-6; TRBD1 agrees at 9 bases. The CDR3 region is CSALHRQGETGANVLTF. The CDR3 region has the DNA TGCAGTGCCTTACACCGACAGGGGGAAACTGGGGCCAACGTCCTGACTTTC.